One and the same sample provided the 14 T cell receptor beta chains below, sequenced in a study of response to subunit inactivated influenza vaccine. TCRdb fed the RT-PCR reads into MiXCR, producing one record per CDR3 protein. This sample has 170,000 or so distinct CDR3 sequences, with about 11% found just once. Sequencing used CD8+ T cells sorted from PBMCs, obtained around 25 months after vaccination. The receptors originated from a man in his fifties or sixties who received an inactivated influenza vaccine.

The chain uses TRBV4-2 and TRBJ1-1, with D hard to call. The CDR3 spans 14 residues. V was pared by 1 base and J by 2 bases, with 8 bases between. CDR1 is LGHNA, CDR2 YNFKEQ, per germline. CDR3 protein: CASSQADYNTEAFF. The CDR3 DNA reads as TGTGCCAGCAGCCAAGCGGACTACAACACTGAAGCTTTCTTT.

V and J are TRBV11-3 and TRBJ2-1; 7 bases fit TRBD2. The CDR3 is made up of 16 amino acids. Germline V gene sequence: CDR1 SGHNT, CDR2 YENEEA. The ends lost 5 bases at V and 10 bases at J; junction bases unmatched: 17. CDR3 DNA: TGTGCCAGCAGCGATTATGGGGGGGGACGTTTAAGAGAGCAGTTCTTC. Protein: CASSDYGGGRLREQFF.

The chain uses TRBV6-5 and TRBJ1-1; the D gene is possibly TRBD1 (5 bases). The CDR3 covers 15 residues. CDR1 is MNHEY, CDR2 SVGAGI, per germline. The germline V and J ends were trimmed by 1 base and 1 base, with 10 bases remaining between them. The CDR3 is CASSYYIGGNTEAFF. As DNA, the CDR3 is TGTGCCAGCAGTTACTACATCGGGGGGAACACTGAAGCTTTCTTT.

Only a few counts were recorded for this clonotype. J is TRBJ2-5 and V is TRBV4-2, with a possible D match to TRBD1 (6 bases). The CDR3 consists of 14 residues. CDR1 and CDR2 (germline): LGHNA, YNFKEQ. V lost 1 base to trimming and J lost 2 bases, with 8 bases between them. This chain's CDR3 is CASSQATGQETQYF. CDR3 sequence (DNA): TGTGCCAGCAGCCAAGCGACAGGTCAAGAGACCCAGTACTTC.

The chain employs TRBV9 and TRBJ2-5, with D perhaps given as TRBD1 or TRBD2 (5 bases each). Germline CDR1 SGDLS, CDR2 YYNGEE. The CDR3 runs to 15 residues. The V end was cut by 2 bases, the J end by 3 bases, with 14 bases between. Here the CDR3 DNA reads TGTGCCAGCAGCGTTCAGGGCCTAGCCAAAGAGACCCAGTACTTC. It translates to CASSVQGLAKETQYF.

The chain combines TRBV7-8 with TRBJ2-7; D is unclear. The CDR3 sequence is 14 residues long. Germline lookup yields CDR1 SGHVS and CDR2 FQNEAQ. V was trimmed by 5 bases and J by 1 base, leaving 12 bases between them. In DNA, the CDR3 is TGTGCCAGCAGCCCCCGGACGGATTCCTACGAGCAGTACTTC. This translates into CASSPRTDSYEQYF.

The J gene is TRBJ2-3, the V gene TRBV9, with 8 bases that match TRBD2. This CDR3 has 16 residues. CDR1 SGDLS and CDR2 YYNGEE come from the germline V gene. The ends lost 0 bases at V and 2 bases at J; junction bases unmatched: 5. CDR3 in DNA: TGTGCCAGCAGCGTAGTAACTAGCGGCTACACAGATACGCAGTATTTT. As protein: CASSVVTSGYTDTQYF.

This clonotype was picked up a small number of times. The rearrangement uses TRBV27 and TRBJ2-2, with TRBD2 as a possible D gene (6 bases). CDR1 and CDR2 (germline): MNHEY, SMNVEV (reference sequence). V shed 0 bases and J shed 5 bases, with 13 bases lying between them. This CDR3 region has 16 residues. CDR3 nucleotide sequence: TGTGCCAGCAGTTTATCCCCATTGGGGGGAACCGGGGAGCTGTTTTTT. Amino acids: CASSLSPLGGTGELFF.

There are many counts of this clonotype. V gene TRBV12-3 or TRBV12-4 combines with J gene TRBJ1-5; TRBD1 agrees at 8 bases. Unmatched junction bases numbered 10, after V lost 3 bases and J lost 6 bases. The CDR3 contains 16 residues. Written as DNA, the CDR3 is TGTGCCAGCAGTTTTTCGCAGGGGGCATTGGGTCAGCCCCAGCATTTT. It yields the protein CASSFSQGALGQPQHF.

This clonotype has a handful of counts. The CDR3 nucleotides are TGTGCCAGCAGTTTTCGTGGGGGTAACACCGGGGAGCTGTTTTTT. The encoded protein is CASSFRGGNTGELFF. This sequence joins TRBV28 and TRBJ2-2, with D perhaps TRBD1 or TRBD2 (5 bases each). V lost 3 bases and J lost 2, with 10 bases in between. CDR3 size: 15 residues. Germline CDR1 and CDR2: MDHEN and SYDVKM.

In DNA form, the CDR3 reads TGTGCCAGCAGTTACTCGCAGGCGGGACTAGCCTTGTTCTTC. It encodes CASSYSQAGLALFF. V usage is TRBV6-5 and J usage is TRBJ2-1, with 9 bases identical to TRBD2. The V and J ends lost 0 bases and 15 bases, in that order; junction bases with no gene match: 9. The CDR3 loop spans 14 amino acids. Looked up from germline, CDR1 is MNHEY and CDR2 is SVGAGI.

This clonotype was seen only a few times. The chain has TRBV5-6 and TRBJ1-1; a possible D gene is TRBD1 (6 bases). Germline CDR1 and CDR2: SGHDT and YYEEEE. Trimming removed 3 bases at V and 10 bases at J, with 16 bases between. The CDR3 runs to 13 residues. The CDR3 coding sequence is TGTGCCAGCAGCTCGGACATCAGGGGAGCAGCTTTCTTT. Translated, it gives CASSSDIRGAAFF.

The gene calls are TRBV28 and TRBJ2-3; TRBD2 is a possible D gene (6 bases). The CDR3 is 18 residues long. CDR1 MDHEN and CDR2 SYDVKM come from the germline V gene. The V gene lost 5 bases and the J gene lost 2 bases, with 23 bases spanning the gap. CDR3 coding DNA: TGTGCCAGCAGTATCCGGAGGGCCAAGGACCCGCTCACAGATACGCAGTATTTT. This translates into CASSIRRAKDPLTDTQYF.

The chain uses TRBV11-1 and TRBJ1-2; D might be TRBD1 (6 bases). With 0 bases removed from V and 8 bases from J, the gap between germline ends came to 25 bases. Germline CDR1 is SGHAT and CDR2 is FQDESV (reference sequence). CDR3 length: 18 amino acids. The CDR3 DNA reads as TGTGCCAGCAGCTTAGCGGCATCGGTCAGGGGTCTGGCTGACGGCTACACCTTC. Its protein is CASSLAASVRGLADGYTF.